This T cell receptor (beta chain) was identified during a study of cytomegalovirus exposure and HLA in healthy donors. Study-wide findings and caveats: In an earlier analysis, most TCR beta V segments were productive about 87% or about 30% of the time.

About this clone: Its antigen is undetermined.

With 60 Vbeta and 13 Jbeta primers, the PCR was carried out. Generated by immunoSEQ multiplex PCR, the TCRdb table keeps only in-frame clones and is missing some. The top ten hold 3% to 5% of the sample, which has about 94,000 clones, over 50% seen once. The sample taken for sequencing was PBMCs. The TCR was taken from a man aged 25-45 years in good health and CMV-seronegative.

The CDR3 region has the DNA TGTGCCAGCAGTGAAGCGAGGGTTGGCACTGAAGCTTTCTTT. Amino acids: CASSEARVGTEAFF. This chain uses TRBV6-1 with TRBJ1-1; D gene uncertain. Germline-derived CDR1 and CDR2 are MNHNS and SASEGT. There are 14 residues in the CDR3. With 0 bases removed from V and 4 bases from J, the gap between germline ends came to 9 bases.